The rows below give T cell receptor beta chains drawn from one sample of a study of blood T cell repertoires in COVID-19. This table comes from immunoSEQ multiplex PCR, and its TCRdb copy is limited to in-frame clones, with some not included. Among 310,000 or so clones listed, more than 70% were seen once. Source material: peripheral blood. The receptors originated from a man aged 18 to 30 who had recovered from COVID-19. Each CDR3 is given with its conserved first and last residue. D genes are given only for firm matches. Clone size is shown for a subset of rows, as once, few, many or a class of expanded clone.

>17|TRBV7-6|TRBJ1-1|TRBD1|NA
TGTGCCAGCAGCCCGCTATGGGACAGTCACATGAACACTGAAGCTTTCTTT
CASSPLWDSHMNTEAFF
>14|TRBV6-5|TRBJ2-7|TRBD1|NA
TGTGCCAGCAGTCGGGACAGGGGGTCCTACGAGCAGTACTTC
CASSRDRGSYEQYF
>12|TRBV5-4|TRBJ1-6|NA|NA
TGTGCCAGCAGCTTGTATGATTCACCCCTCCACTTT
CASSLYDSPLHF
>15|TRBV7-4|TRBJ2-5|NA|NA
TGTGCCAGCAGCTTAGGGGGAGACAGGTTGGAGACCCAGTACTTC
CASSLGGDRLETQYF
>15|TRBV10-3|TRBJ1-2|TRBD1|NA
TGTGCCATCAGTGATCGGACAGGCAATAACTATGGCTACACCTTC
CAISDRTGNNYGYTF
>13|TRBV29-1|TRBJ2-1|NA|NA
TGCAGCGTTGTATTACAGGGAGAGGGTGAGCAGTTCTTC
CSVVLQGEGEQFF
>15|TRBV5-1|TRBJ1-3|NA|NA
TGCGCCAGCAGCACCGGGGGGAGCTCTGGAAACACCATATATTTT
CASSTGGSSGNTIYF
>16|TRBV19|TRBJ1-6|NA|NA
TGTGCCAGTAGTATAGGATTTACAGGGCGAAATTCACCCCTCCACTTT
CASSIGFTGRNSPLHF
>15|TRBV4-3|TRBJ2-1|NA|NA
TGCGCCAGCAGCCAAGCTGCAGGGTGGAACAATGAGCAGTTCTTC
CASSQAAGWNNEQFF
>14|TRBV29-1|TRBJ2-6|NA|NA
TGCAGCGTTACAACAGACTCTGGGGCCAACGTCCTGACTTTC
CSVTTDSGANVLTF
>13|TRBV10-3|TRBJ1-6|NA|NA
TGTGCCATCGGGGGGGGGATCGATTCACCCCTCCACTTT
CAIGGGIDSPLHF
>15|TRBV7-8|TRBJ2-2|TRBD1|NA
TGTGCCAGCAGCTTGACAGGGGAAAACACCGGGGAGCTGTTTTTT
CASSLTGENTGELFF
>13|TRBV5-6|TRBJ1-2|NA|once
NA
CASSSWGQGAQTF
>13|TRBV13|TRBJ2-5|NA|few
TGTGCCAGCAGCTTTGGGACACAAGAGACCCAGTACTTC
CASSFGTQETQYF
>14|TRBV24-1|TRBJ2-5|NA|NA
TGTGCCACCAGTGATCCCGGACAGTCCGAGACCCAGTACTTC
CATSDPGQSETQYF
>13|TRBV2|TRBJ2-7|TRBD1|NA
TGTGCCAGCAGTATGGACAGGATTGGCGAGCAGTACTTC
CASSMDRIGEQYF
>15|TRBV5-1|TRBJ1-1|TRBD1|NA
TGCGCCAGCAGCCAACCGGGACAGGGGGCGAATGAAGCTTTCTTT
CASSQPGQGANEAFF
>14|TRBV10-3|TRBJ2-1|TRBD1|NA
TGTGCCATCACTGACAGGGGACCATACAATGAGCAGTTCTTC
CAITDRGPYNEQFF
>13|TRBV6-4|TRBJ1-1|NA|NA
TGTGCCAGCAGTTACAGGCAGAACACTGAAGCTTTCTTT
CASSYRQNTEAFF
>14|TRBV6-5|TRBJ2-3|NA|NA
TGTGCCAGCAGTTACGGAGCCGGCACAGATACGCAGTATTTT
CASSYGAGTDTQYF
>18|TRBV18|TRBJ2-1|TRBD1|NA
TGTGCCAGCTCACCACCGTCCGGAAGGGGGCTAACCTACAATGAGCAGTTCTTC
CASSPPSGRGLTYNEQFF
>13|TRBV7-3|TRBJ1-2|TRBD1|few
TGTGCCAGCAGCCCCAACTCCCGACAGGGTCAAACCTTC
CASSPNSRQGQTF
>15|TRBV25-1|TRBJ1-1|NA|NA
TGTGCCAGCAGTGACCCCCGCGGAGGGAACACTGAAGCTTTCTTT
CASSDPRGGNTEAFF
>14|TRBV3-1/TRBV3-2|TRBJ1-3|NA|NA
TGTGCCAGCAGCCCCCGGAGAACTGGAAACACCATATATTTT
CASSPRRTGNTIYF
>15|TRBV18|TRBJ2-2|TRBD1|NA
TGTGCCAGCTCACCCCAGGACAGGGTTGTCGGGGAGCTGTTTTTT
CASSPQDRVVGELFF
>13|TRBV11-2|TRBJ2-1|TRBD2|NA
TGTGCCAGCAGGCGGGAGGGGATCAATGAGCAGTTCTTC
CASRREGINEQFF
>15|TRBV24-1|TRBJ1-4|TRBD1|NA
TGTGCCACCAGTGAGGTGACAGGGGTTCGGGAAAAACTGTTTTTT
CATSEVTGVREKLFF
>12|TRBV9|TRBJ1-1|NA|NA
TGTGCCAGCAGCCCCCAGACAGATGAAGCTTTCTTT
CASSPQTDEAFF
>18|TRBV27|TRBJ2-2|TRBD2|NA
TGTGCCAGCAGCCGGACTAGCAGAGAAACTTCGAACACCGGGGAGCTGTTTTTT
CASSRTSRETSNTGELFF
>15|TRBV9|TRBJ1-4|TRBD1|NA
TGTGCCAGCAGCGGCACAGGGGGGACTAATGAAAAACTGTTTTTT
CASSGTGGTNEKLFF
>14|TRBV5-1|TRBJ2-7|TRBD1|NA
TGCGCCAGCAGCTTGTTAAGGACAGGGTACGAGCAGTACTTC
CASSLLRTGYEQYF
>13|TRBV19|TRBJ2-7|NA|NA
TGTGCCAGTAGTATAGGGCTAGCAGACGAGCAGTACTTC
CASSIGLADEQYF
>15|TRBV5-6|TRBJ1-6|TRBD1|NA
TGTGCCAGCAGCTTGGACAGGGGGTATAATTCACCCCTCCACTTT
CASSLDRGYNSPLHF
>16|TRBV9|TRBJ2-2|NA|NA
TGTGCCAGCAGCGTAGGGCTTAGCGGGAACACCGGGGAGCTGTTTTTT
CASSVGLSGNTGELFF
>16|TRBV5-5|TRBJ1-2|NA|NA
TGTGCCAGCAGCTTGGAACAGTCGAGGGTTTTGGATGGCTACACCTTC
CASSLEQSRVLDGYTF
>14|TRBV6-5|TRBJ2-1|TRBD2|NA
TGTGCCAGCAGGGGACTAGCGGTTTACAATGAGCAGTTCTTC
CASRGLAVYNEQFF
>14|TRBV6-5|TRBJ1-2|NA|once
TGTGCCAGCAGTTACTCTAATCCAGGGGATGACTACACCTTC
CASSYSNPGDDYTF
>16|TRBV7-9|TRBJ1-2|NA|NA
TGTGCCAGCAGCTTTGCATCCGGGACAACTAACTATGGCTACACCTTC
CASSFASGTTNYGYTF